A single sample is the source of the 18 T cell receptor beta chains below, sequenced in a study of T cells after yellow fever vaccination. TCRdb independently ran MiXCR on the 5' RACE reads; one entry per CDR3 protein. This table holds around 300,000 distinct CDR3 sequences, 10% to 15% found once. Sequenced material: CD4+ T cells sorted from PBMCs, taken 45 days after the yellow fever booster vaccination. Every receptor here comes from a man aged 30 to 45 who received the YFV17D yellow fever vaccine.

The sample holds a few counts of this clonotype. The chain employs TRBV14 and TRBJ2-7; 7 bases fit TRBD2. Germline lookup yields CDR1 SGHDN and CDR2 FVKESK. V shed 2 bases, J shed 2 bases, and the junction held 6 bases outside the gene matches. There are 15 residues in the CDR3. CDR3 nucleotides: TGTGCCAGCAGCCAACACGGGCGGGAGACCTACGAGCAGTACTTC. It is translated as CASSQHGRETYEQYF.

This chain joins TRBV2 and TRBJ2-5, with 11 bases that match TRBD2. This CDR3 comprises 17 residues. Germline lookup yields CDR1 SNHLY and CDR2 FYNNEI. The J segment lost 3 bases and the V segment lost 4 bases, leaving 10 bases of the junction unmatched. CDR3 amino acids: CASSVGLAGGGKETQYF. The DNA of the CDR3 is TGTGCCAGCAGTGTGGGCCTAGCGGGAGGCGGAAAAGAGACCCAGTACTTC.

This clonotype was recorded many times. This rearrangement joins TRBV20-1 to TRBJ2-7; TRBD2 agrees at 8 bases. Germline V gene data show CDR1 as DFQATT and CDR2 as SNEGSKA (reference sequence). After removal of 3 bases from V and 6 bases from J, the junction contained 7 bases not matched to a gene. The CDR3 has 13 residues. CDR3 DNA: TGCAGTGCTAGCCGGGACGGGACTAGCGAGCAGTACTTC. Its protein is CSASRDGTSEQYF.

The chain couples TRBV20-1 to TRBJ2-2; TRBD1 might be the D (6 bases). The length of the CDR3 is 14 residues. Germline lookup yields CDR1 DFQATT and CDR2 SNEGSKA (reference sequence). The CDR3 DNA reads TGCAGCGGGCCCCAGGCTGGGGGCGCCGGGGAGCTGTTTTTT. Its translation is CSGPQAGGAGELFF.

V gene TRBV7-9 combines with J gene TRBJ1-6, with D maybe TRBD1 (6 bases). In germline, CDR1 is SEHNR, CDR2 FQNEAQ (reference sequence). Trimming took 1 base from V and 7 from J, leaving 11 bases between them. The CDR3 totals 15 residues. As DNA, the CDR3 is TGTGCCAGCAGCTTAGAGGGCGGGGGCAATTCACCCCTCCACTTT. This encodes CASSLEGGGNSPLHF.

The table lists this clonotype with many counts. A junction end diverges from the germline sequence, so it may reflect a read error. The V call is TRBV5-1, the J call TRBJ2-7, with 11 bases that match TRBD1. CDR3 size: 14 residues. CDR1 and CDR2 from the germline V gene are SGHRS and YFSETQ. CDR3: CASSPGQGAYEQYF. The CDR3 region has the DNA TGTGCCAGCTCACCTGGACAGGGGGCATACGAGCAGTACTTC.

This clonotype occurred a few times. DNA of the CDR3: TGTGCCAGCTCACCAGGGGTGGAGACCCAGTACTTC. This translates into CASSPGVETQYF. This rearrangement joins TRBV18 to TRBJ2-5; D uncertain. The germline gives CDR1 KGHSH, CDR2 LQKENI. There are 12 residues in the CDR3. V was trimmed by 2 bases and J by 5 bases, leaving 6 bases between them.

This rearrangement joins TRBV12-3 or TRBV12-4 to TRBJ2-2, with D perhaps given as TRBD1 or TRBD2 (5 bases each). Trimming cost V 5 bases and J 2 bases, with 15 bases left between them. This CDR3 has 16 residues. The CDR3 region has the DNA TGTGCCAGCAGTCCCCTCGGGACGACAAACACCGGGGAGCTGTTTTTT. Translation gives CASSPLGTTNTGELFF.

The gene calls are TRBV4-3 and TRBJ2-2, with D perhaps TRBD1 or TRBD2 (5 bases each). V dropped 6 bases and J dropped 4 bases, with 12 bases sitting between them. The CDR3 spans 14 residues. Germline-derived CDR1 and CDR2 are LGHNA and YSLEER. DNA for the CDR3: TGCGCCAGCAGTGGGCAGGGAGCCACCGGGGAGCTGTTTTTT. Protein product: CASSGQGATGELFF.

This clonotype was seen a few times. The CDR3 loop reads CASSLEGRGLRETQYF. The CDR3 DNA reads TGTGCCAGCAGCTTAGAGGGCAGGGGGCTAAGAGAGACCCAGTACTTC. The chain recombines TRBV7-8 with TRBJ2-5, with 8 bases lining up with TRBD1. The CDR3 is 16 residues long. J lost 4 bases, V lost 1 base, and 8 bases had no gene match. The germline gives CDR1 SGHVS, CDR2 FQNEAQ.

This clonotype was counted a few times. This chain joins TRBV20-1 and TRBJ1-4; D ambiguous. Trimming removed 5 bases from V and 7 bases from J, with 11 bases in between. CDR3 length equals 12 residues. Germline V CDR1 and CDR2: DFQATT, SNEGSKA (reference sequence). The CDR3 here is CSAPEPGEKLFF. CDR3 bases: TGCAGTGCTCCGGAGCCGGGTGAAAAACTGTTTTTT.

This CDR3 is CASSQEAFNQPQHF. For the CDR3, the DNA is TGCGCCAGCAGCCAAGAGGCGTTTAATCAGCCCCAGCATTTT. The rearrangement links TRBV4-3 to TRBJ1-5; D remains unclear. The CDR3 sequence is 14 residues long. The germline CDR1 and CDR2 sequences are LGHNA and YSLEER. V lost 0 bases and J lost 4, with 7 bases in between.

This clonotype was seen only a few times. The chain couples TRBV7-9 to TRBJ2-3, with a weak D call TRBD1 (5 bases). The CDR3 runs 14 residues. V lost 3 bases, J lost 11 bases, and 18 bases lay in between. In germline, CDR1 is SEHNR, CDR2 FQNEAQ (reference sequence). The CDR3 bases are TGTGCCAGCAGCTTGGCGCAGGGCCTCTCGGGGCAGTATTTT. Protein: CASSLAQGLSGQYF. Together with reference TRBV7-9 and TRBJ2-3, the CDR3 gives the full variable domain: DTGVSQNPRHKITKRGQNVTFRCDPISEHNRLYWYRQTLGQGPEFLTYFQNEAQLEKSRLLSDRFSAERPKGSFSTLEIQRTEQGDSAMYLCASSLAQGLSGQYFGPGTRLTVL.

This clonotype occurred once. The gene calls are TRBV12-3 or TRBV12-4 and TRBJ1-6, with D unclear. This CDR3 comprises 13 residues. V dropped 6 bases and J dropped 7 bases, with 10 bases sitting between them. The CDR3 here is CASSPRSNSPLHF. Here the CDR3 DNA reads TGTGCCAGCAGCCCACGGTCCAATTCACCCCTCCACTTT.

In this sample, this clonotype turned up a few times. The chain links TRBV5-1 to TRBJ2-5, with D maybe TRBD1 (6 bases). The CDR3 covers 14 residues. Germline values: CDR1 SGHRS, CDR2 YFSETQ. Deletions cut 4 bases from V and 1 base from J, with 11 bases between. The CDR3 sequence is CASSPGQLQETQYF. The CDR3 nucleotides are TGCGCCAGCAGCCCAGGACAGCTCCAAGAGACCCAGTACTTC.

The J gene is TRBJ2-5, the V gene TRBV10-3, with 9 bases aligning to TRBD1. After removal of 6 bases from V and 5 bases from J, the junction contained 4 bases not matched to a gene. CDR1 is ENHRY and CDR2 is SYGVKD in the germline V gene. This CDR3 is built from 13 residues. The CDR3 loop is CAIRGTGSETQYF. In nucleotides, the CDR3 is TGTGCCATCAGGGGGACAGGGTCGGAGACCCAGTACTTC.

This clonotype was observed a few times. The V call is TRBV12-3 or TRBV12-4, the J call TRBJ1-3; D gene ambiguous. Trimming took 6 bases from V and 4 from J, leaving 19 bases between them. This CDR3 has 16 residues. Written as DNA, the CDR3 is TGTGCCAGCAGCCGTAAACATCCATCCCCCGGAAACACCATATATTTT. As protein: CASSRKHPSPGNTIYF.

The CDR3 region is CASSPSNPSGMFNEQFF. The CDR3 nucleotides read TGTGCCAGCAGCCCTTCGAACCCTAGCGGGATGTTTAATGAGCAGTTCTTC. V usage is TRBV14 and J usage is TRBJ2-1; 9 positions agree with TRBD2. This CDR3 has 17 amino acids. V lost 4 bases, J lost 7 bases, and 14 bases stayed unmatched. Per germline, CDR1 SGHDN and CDR2 FVKESK.